The rows below give T cell receptor beta chains drawn from one sample of a study of blood T cells in healthy people across ages. TCRdb itself ran the 5' RACE reads through MiXCR, one entry per CDR3 protein. Counted here are over 600,000 distinct CDR3 sequences, about 47% occurring once; the ten biggest clones make up 15% to 20%. The specimen was blood. These receptor sequences come from a man aged 80 or over in good health. Both conserved end residues are part of each CDR3. The order of the fields is V gene, clone size, D gene, J gene, CDR3 protein, CDR3 DNA. A D gene is named only where the DNA matches it firmly. Part of the rows lack a size; the others show once, few, many or a class for expanded clones.

TRBV18	NA	TRBD1	TRBJ1-4	CASSPGQPQNEKLFF	TGTGCCAGCTCACCGGGACAGCCCCAAAATGAAAAACTGTTTTTT
TRBV10-2	NA	NA	TRBJ2-7	CASSATASYEQYF	TGCGCCAGCAGTGCGACAGCCTCCTACGAGCAGTACTTC
TRBV28	NA	TRBD2	TRBJ2-5	CASSLSLADQETQYF	TGTGCCAGCAGTTTATCGCTAGCGGATCAAGAGACCCAGTACTTC
TRBV2	NA	TRBD2	TRBJ2-5	CASSVLAGGPGKYF	TGTGCCAGCAGTGTACTAGCGGGAGGGCCTGGGAAGTACTTC
TRBV29-1	few	TRBD1	TRBJ1-1	CSVGNRGRAFF	TGCAGCGTCGGCAACAGGGGACGAGCTTTCTTT
TRBV20-1	NA	TRBD2	TRBJ2-1	CSALTATGLANNEQFF	TGCAGTGCTCTTACAGCCACGGGACTAGCGAACAATGAGCAGTTCTTC
TRBV10-3	NA	TRBD2	TRBJ2-1	CAISEPGLAGAYEQFF	TGTGCCATCAGTGAGCCGGGACTAGCGGGAGCCTATGAGCAGTTCTTC
TRBV11-2	few	NA	TRBJ2-7	CASSLAGKNYEQYF	TGTGCCAGCAGCTTAGCCGGGAAGAACTACGAGCAGTACTTC
TRBV6-5	NA	NA	TRBJ2-5	CASSYAAERPTDLRNEQYF	TGTGCCAGCAGTTACGCGGCAGAAAGACCGACTGACCTCCGCAATGAGCAGTACTTC
TRBV7-6	NA	NA	TRBJ2-7	CASSLSPGSYNEQYF	TGTGCCAGCAGCTTAAGCCCGGGCTCCTACAATGAGCAGTACTTC
TRBV7-9	NA	NA	TRBJ2-5	CASVGQTETQYF	TGTGCCAGCGTAGGACAAACGGAGACCCAGTACTTC
TRBV29-1	few	TRBD2	TRBJ2-3	CSGGAGGPPTTSTDTQYF	TGCAGCGGTGGAGCGGGAGGACCCCCAACGACTAGCACAGATACGCAGTATTTT
TRBV12-3/TRBV12-4	NA	TRBD2	TRBJ2-3	CASRGLAGDGDTQYF	TGTGCCAGCAGAGGACTAGCGGGAGACGGAGATACGCAGTATTTT
TRBV25-1	NA	NA	TRBJ2-7	CASSESGSFLYEQYF	TGTGCCAGCAGTGAATCGGGGAGTTTTCTCTACGAGCAGTACTTC
TRBV7-9	NA	TRBD1	TRBJ2-5	CASSLGTGRFETQYF	TGTGCCAGCAGCTTAGGGACAGGGCGGTTTGAGACCCAGTACTTC
TRBV10-2	NA	NA	TRBJ1-5	CASSWGVDNQPQHF	TGCGCCAGCAGTTGGGGAGTTGACAATCAGCCCCAGCATTTT
TRBV5-1	NA	TRBD2	TRBJ2-3	CASSLVAGVPDTQYF	TGCGCCAGCAGCTTGGTGGCGGGAGTTCCAGATACGCAGTATTTT
TRBV28	NA	TRBD2	TRBJ2-7	CASSLLLILAGGPEQYF	TGTGCCAGCAGTTTATTACTAATCCTAGCGGGAGGGCCCGAGCAGTACTTC
TRBV11-3	many	NA	TRBJ2-3	CASSQGSTRTDTQYF	TGTGCCAGCAGTCAAGGGTCGACTCGCACAGATACGCAGTATTTT
TRBV20-1	NA	TRBD1	TRBJ1-1	CSAVDRGGTEAFF	TGCAGTGCCGTAGACAGGGGTGGCACTGAAGCTTTCTTT
TRBV24-1	NA	TRBD1	TRBJ2-2	CATSGGTDNTGELFF	TGTGCCACCAGTGGGGGGACAGATAACACCGGGGAGCTGTTTTTT
TRBV29-1	many	TRBD2	TRBJ2-4	CSGRGGDIQYF	TGCAGTGGCCGCGGGGGGGACATTCAGTACTTC
TRBV12-3/TRBV12-4	NA	NA	TRBJ1-4	CASSLLTGDNEKLFF	TGTGCCAGCAGTTTACTAACGGGTGATAATGAAAAACTGTTTTTT
TRBV21-1	NA	NA	TRBJ2-7	CASSKHRVWESSGSYYEQYF	TGTGCCAGCAGCAAACATCGGGTCTGGGAGTCTAGCGGCTCATACTACGAGCAGTACTTC
TRBV28	few	TRBD1	TRBJ2-7	CASSSRVGTGEAEQYF	TGTGCCAGCAGTTCCCGAGTAGGGACAGGGGAAGCCGAGCAGTACTTC
TRBV6-5	NA	TRBD1	TRBJ2-5	CASSRTGALQETQYF	TGTGCCAGCAGTAGGACAGGGGCCCTCCAAGAGACCCAGTACTTC
TRBV29-1	NA	NA	TRBJ2-2	CSVNQGHRGTGELFF	TGCAGCGTTAATCAGGGGCACCGTGGGACCGGGGAGCTGTTTTTT
TRBV7-2	many	NA	TRBJ2-1	CASSLRASYNEQFF	TGTGCCAGCAGCTTACGTGCCTCCTACAATGAGCAGTTCTTC
TRBV7-8	few	TRBD2	TRBJ2-4	CASSGRLAGGFDKNIQYF	TGTGCCAGCAGCGGCCGACTAGCGGGAGGCTTTGACAAAAACATTCAGTACTTC
TRBV6-2/TRBV6-3	NA	TRBD1	TRBJ2-1	CASTDWDRPYEQFF	TGTGCCAGCACCGACTGGGACAGGCCCTATGAGCAGTTCTTC
TRBV7-6	few	NA	TRBJ2-5	CASSSQAAGIQETQYF	TGTGCCAGCAGCTCCCAGGCAGCGGGTATCCAAGAGACCCAGTACTTC
TRBV20-1	few	TRBD2	TRBJ2-7	CSAEPGLAGEVGYEQYF	TGCAGTGCCGAACCGGGACTAGCGGGAGAAGTCGGCTACGAGCAGTACTTC
TRBV20-1	few	NA	TRBJ2-7	CSARVFGRGYEQYF	TGCAGTGCTAGAGTCTTCGGCAGGGGCTACGAGCAGTACTTC
TRBV30	NA	NA	TRBJ1-5	CAWSRAENQPQHF	TGTGCCTGGAGTCGGGCAGAAAATCAGCCCCAGCATTTT
TRBV20-1	many	NA	TRBJ1-5	CSARSTGLGGNQPQHF	TGCAGTGCTAGATCAACGGGCCTGGGCGGCAATCAGCCCCAGCATTTT
TRBV5-4	few	NA	TRBJ2-5	CASSSKYSAQGGEQYF	TGTGCCAGCAGCTCAAAATATAGCGCACAAGGGGGGGAGCAGTACTTC
TRBV20-1	NA	TRBD2	TRBJ2-1	CSAIQAGLAAGEQFF	TGCAGTGCTATCCAAGCCGGACTAGCGGCGGGTGAGCAGTTCTTC
TRBV28	NA	TRBD2	TRBJ2-1	CASRKPGLGYNEQFF	TGTGCCAGCAGGAAGCCGGGACTAGGCTACAATGAGCAGTTCTTC
TRBV7-2	NA	TRBD1	TRBJ2-5	CASSHRGPNEETQYF	TGTGCCAGCAGCCACAGGGGGCCGAACGAGGAGACCCAGTACTTC
TRBV20-1	NA	NA	TRBJ2-3	CSARVFRGTGTDTQYF	TGCAGTGCTAGAGTGTTCCGCGGGACTGGCACAGATACGCAGTATTTT
TRBV7-9	NA	NA	TRBJ1-1	CASSLIGDTEAFF	TGTGCCAGCAGCTTAATAGGGGACACTGAAGCTTTCTTT
TRBV14	NA	NA	TRBJ2-7	CASSTLAPSSYNEQYF	TGTGCCAGCAGTACCCTTGCCCCCAGCTCCTACAATGAGCAGTACTTC
TRBV25-1	few	TRBD2	TRBJ2-5	CASSESSGVQETQYF	TGTGCCAGCAGTGAGTCTAGCGGGGTCCAAGAGACCCAGTACTTC
TRBV11-3	NA	NA	TRBJ2-5	CASSVGGWVQETQYF	TGTGCCAGCAGCGTCGGTGGGTGGGTGCAAGAGACCCAGTACTTC
TRBV7-3	few	NA	TRBJ2-3	CASSSFYGAQDTQYF	TGTGCCAGCAGCTCTTTCTATGGGGCACAAGATACGCAGTATTTT
TRBV20-1	few	NA	TRBJ2-3	CSARDRRVGGSDTQYF	TGCAGTGCTAGAGATCGTAGGGTTGGAGGGTCAGATACGCAGTATTTT
TRBV5-5	few	TRBD2	TRBJ2-7	CASSLDTSGSGEQYF	TGTGCCAGCAGCTTGGATACTAGCGGGAGCGGCGAGCAGTACTTC
TRBV6-5	NA	TRBD2	TRBJ2-7	CASSRAGGIYEQYF	TGTGCCAGCAGTCGCGCGGGGGGAATTTACGAGCAGTACTTC
TRBV7-6	NA	TRBD2	TRBJ2-3	CASSLQLAGTDTQYF	TGTGCCAGCAGCCTCCAACTAGCGGGCACAGATACGCAGTATTTT
TRBV10-3	few	TRBD2	TRBJ2-1	CAIGSMLAGGGNEQFF	TGTGCCATCGGATCAATGCTAGCGGGCGGGGGCAATGAGCAGTTCTTC
TRBV5-1	few	TRBD2	TRBJ2-1	CASSTGTSGSSYNEQFF	TGCGCCAGCAGCACGGGGACTAGCGGGAGCTCCTACAATGAGCAGTTCTTC
TRBV7-6	NA	TRBD2	TRBJ2-1	CASSPGLVAGHEQFF	TGTGCCAGCAGCCCGGGACTAGTGGCGGGGCATGAGCAGTTCTTC
TRBV20-1	many	NA	TRBJ2-1	CSARYRDASSYNEQFF	TGCAGTGCTAGGTATCGGGACGCAAGTTCCTACAATGAGCAGTTCTTC
TRBV4-1	NA	TRBD1	TRBJ2-6	CASSPLDRVYSGANVLTF	TGCGCCAGCAGCCCTCTGGACAGGGTATACTCTGGGGCCAACGTCCTGACTTTC
TRBV4-1	NA	NA	TRBJ1-1	CASSQVPRGNTEAFF	TGCGCCAGCAGCCAAGTCCCCAGGGGGAACACTGAAGCTTTCTTT
TRBV29-1	many	TRBD1	TRBJ1-1	CSGSGTDKNTEAFF	TGCAGCGGTTCCGGGACAGACAAGAACACTGAAGCTTTCTTT
TRBV12-3/TRBV12-4	NA	NA	TRBJ2-7	CASSVHRVPYEQYF	TGTGCCAGCAGTGTTCACCGGGTCCCCTACGAGCAGTACTTC
TRBV5-1	NA	NA	TRBJ2-3	CASSATTGITDTQYF	TGCGCCAGCAGCGCAACAACAGGGATCACAGATACGCAGTATTTT
TRBV20-1	NA	NA	TRBJ1-2	CSARGSGGTIYGYTF	TGCAGTGCTAGGGGTTCCGGGGGCACGATCTATGGCTACACCTTC